These 31 T cell receptor beta chains share one sample of origin, sequenced in a study of low-dose radiotherapy and immunotherapy resistance in tumors (dated 2022 in TCRdb). Sequencing instrument: Illumina HiSeq 2500. First-strand cDNA was synthesized using Superscript III and a set of TRAV- and TRBV-specific primers, so that both TCRalpha and TCRbeta chains were covered. TCRs were amplified for about 20 PCR cycles with Phusion, using a constant-region primer paired with the adapter attached to the V primers. TCRdb cleaned the public reads at Q25 with fastp, built clones with MiXCR and kept in-frame beta chains. All rows with the same CDR3 protein become a single entry with the most common DNA and genes. This sample is represented by under 90,000 distinct CDR3 sequences; over 15% of them were singletons. The ten largest clones take up 2.8% of the sample. Sample time point, as interpreted from the label and publication: before trial treatment.

The sequencing used PBMCs, collected before treatment. The receptors here all came from a male donor with prostate cancer.

There are many counts of this clonotype. The chain combines TRBV7-6 with TRBJ2-3; 9 bases map to TRBD2. Germline V gives CDR1 SGHVS, CDR2 FNYEAQ. The CDR3 extends over 15 amino acids. V lost 3 bases and J lost 6; bases outside the gene matches: 7. The CDR3 DNA sequence: TGTGCCAGCAGCTTGGGCGGGGGGGCCTTGGATACGCAGTATTTT. It codes for CASSLGGGALDTQYF.

The chain links TRBV6-8 to TRBJ2-7, with 7 bases fitting TRBD2. Looked up from germline, CDR1 is MNHGY and CDR2 is SAAAGT. V was clipped by 7 bases and J by 1 base; unmatched bases: 10. The CDR3 extends over 15 amino acids. DNA for the CDR3: TGTGCCAGCACCAAAAATAGCGGGTCATCCTACGAGCAGTACTTC. Translating gives CASTKNSGSSYEQYF.

This clonotype was picked up many times. The chain couples TRBV13 to TRBJ2-1; D call uncertain. Between the trimmed V and J ends, which lost 7 bases and 5 bases, there was a span of 15 bases. This CDR3 region has 14 residues. From germline, CDR1 is PRHDT and CDR2 FYEKMQ (reference sequence). As DNA, the CDR3 is TGTGCCAGCACCTTTAGCCGATCCAACAATGAGCAGTTCTTC. Translation: CASTFSRSNNEQFF. Full variable domain (outside the CDR3, taken from reference TRBV13 and TRBJ2-1): AAGVIQSPRHLIKEKRETATLKCYPIPRHDTVYWYQQGPGQDPQFLISFYEKMQSDKGSIPDRFSAQQFSDYHSELNMSSLELGDSALYFCASTFSRSNNEQFFGPGTRLTVL.

V gene TRBV6-5 combines with J gene TRBJ1-2, with unresolved D. The V gene lost 2 bases and the J gene lost 8 bases, with 12 bases spanning the gap. CDR1 and CDR2 from the germline V gene are MNHEY and SVGAGI. CDR3 length: 13 residues. The CDR3 region is CASSYEGLIGYTF. In DNA form, the CDR3 reads TGTGCCAGCAGTTACGAAGGGTTGATCGGCTACACCTTC.

The chain recombines TRBV10-3 with TRBJ2-6; tentative D call: TRBD1 (5 bases). There are 13 residues in the CDR3. Trimming took off 4 bases at V and 8 bases at J, with 9 bases between the two ends. Germline CDR1 ENHRY, CDR2 SYGVKD. CDR3: CAISAQGSNVLTF. The CDR3 nucleotides read TGTGCCATCAGTGCCCAGGGTTCCAACGTCCTGACTTTC.

This clonotype was seen ten or more times. The chain uses TRBV14 and TRBJ1-1; D is undetermined. V was shortened by 1 base and J by 4 bases, with 16 bases between the two germline ends. This CDR3 region has 16 residues. Germline V lookup: CDR1 SGHDN, CDR2 FVKESK. The CDR3 loop is CASSQVFRVSGTEAFF. CDR3 nucleotides: TGTGCCAGCAGCCAAGTTTTCCGAGTTTCGGGCACTGAAGCTTTCTTT.

This chain links TRBV12-3 or TRBV12-4 with TRBJ1-2; TRBD1 aligns across 7 bases. The CDR3 length is 13 residues. The J segment lost 3 bases and the V segment lost 10 bases, leaving 8 bases of the junction unmatched. In nucleotides, the CDR3 is TGTGCCATCAGGGGGGGTAGGGACTATGGCTACACCTTC. Translated: CAIRGGRDYGYTF.

The table lists this clonotype with many counts. V usage is TRBV7-3 and J usage is TRBJ2-3; D unclear. V gave up 5 bases and J gave up 2 bases, with 14 bases separating them. The CDR3 covers 15 residues. Germline V CDR1 and CDR2: SGHTA, FQGTGA. CDR3 loop: CASSPTAEPTDTQYF. In nucleotides, the CDR3 is TGTGCCAGCAGCCCCACCGCAGAGCCCACAGATACGCAGTATTTT.

Ten or more counts support this clonotype. This rearrangement joins TRBV19 to TRBJ1-1; D is possibly TRBD1 (5 bases). The CDR3 has 13 residues. Between the trimmed V and J ends, which lost 5 bases and 0 bases, there was a span of 7 bases. Germline V gene sequence: CDR1 LNHDA, CDR2 SQIVND (reference sequence). The CDR3 region has the DNA TGTGCCAGTAGTGGGACGGTGAACACTGAAGCTTTCTTT. Its translation is CASSGTVNTEAFF.

This clonotype has at least ten counts. This chain links TRBV5-4 with TRBJ2-1; perhaps TRBD1 as D (6 bases). This CDR3 is 14 amino acids long. In germline, CDR1 is SGHNT, CDR2 YYREEE (reference sequence). V was cut by 4 bases and J by 2 bases, with 10 bases left in between. The chain's CDR3 is CASSRGGTYNEQFF. The CDR3 region has the DNA TGTGCCAGCAGCCGAGGGGGTACCTACAATGAGCAGTTCTTC.

This clonotype was detected only once. V usage is TRBV5-1 and J usage is TRBJ2-7; no clear D. The CDR3 is 12 residues long. V was trimmed by 0 bases and J by 9 bases, leaving 10 bases between them. In germline, CDR1 is SGHRS, CDR2 YFSETQ. The CDR3 sequence is CASSLGAAGQYF. In DNA form, the CDR3 reads TGCGCCAGCAGCTTGGGGGCAGCCGGGCAGTACTTC.

This clonotype was counted many times. The chain combines TRBV18 with TRBJ1-1; 8 bases line up with TRBD1. The CDR3 totals 15 residues. CDR1 is KGHSH, CDR2 LQKENI, per germline. With V trimmed by 1 base and J by 1 base, 2 bases remained unmatched. The CDR3 region has the DNA TGTGCCAGCTCACCACTCCAGGGGGCGAACACTGAAGCTTTCTTT. Protein product: CASSPLQGANTEAFF.

This clonotype was seen a few times. The chain employs TRBV7-3 and TRBJ2-3, with TRBD2 as a possible D gene (6 bases). Trimming took off 5 bases at V and 2 bases at J, with 14 bases between the two ends. Germline CDR1 SGHTA, CDR2 FQGTGA. The CDR3 sequence is 15 residues long. CDR3 region: CASSRTGGATDTQYF. As DNA, the CDR3 is TGTGCCAGCAGCCGAACCGGAGGGGCCACAGATACGCAGTATTTT.

Points on this clonotype: This is likely an artifact of a read error, given a far larger clone one base away. The chain joins TRBV6-5 to TRBJ2-3; D is unclear. Germline assignment: CDR1 MNHEY and CDR2 SVGAGI. Trimming took off 5 bases at V and 0 bases at J, with 9 bases between the two ends. The CDR3 runs 14 residues. The CDR3 spells CASSQQTSTDTQYF. CDR3 coding DNA: TGTGCCAGCAGTCAGCAAACTAGCACAGATACGCAGTATTTT.

This rearrangement joins TRBV2 to TRBJ2-7; no definite D call. In germline, CDR1 is SNHLY, CDR2 FYNNEI. V lost 5 bases, J lost 1 base, and 15 bases lay in between. The CDR3 sequence is 15 residues long. The CDR3: CASSPPQTQSYEQYF. CDR3 in DNA: TGTGCCAGCAGTCCTCCGCAGACACAGTCCTACGAGCAGTACTTC.

The chain links TRBV7-2 to TRBJ2-3; D gene uncertain. Trimming cost V 3 bases and J 6 bases, with 10 bases left between them. CDR3 size: 13 residues. The V gene's germline CDR1 is SGHTA and CDR2 FQGNSA. CDR3 sequence (DNA): TGTGCCAGCAGCTTCCGCGGCGGCGATACGCAGTATTTT. Protein: CASSFRGGDTQYF.

This clonotype was counted ten times or more. V is TRBV12-3 or TRBV12-4 and J is TRBJ1-2; D not certain. With 3 bases removed from V and 0 bases from J, the gap between germline ends came to 8 bases. CDR3 size: 14 residues. CDR3 amino acids: CASSFLGANYGYTF. The CDR3 DNA sequence: TGTGCCAGCAGTTTCCTTGGGGCTAACTATGGCTACACCTTC.

This clonotype was seen ten or more times. The chain combines TRBV20-1 with TRBJ2-5, with TRBD2 matching over 9 bases. This CDR3 is 13 amino acids long. Looked up from germline, CDR1 is DFQATT and CDR2 is SNEGSKA (reference sequence). The ends lost 4 bases at V and 4 bases at J; junction bases unmatched: 4. For the CDR3, the DNA is TGCAGTGCTACCGGGACTAGCATAGAGACCCAGTACTTC. The encoded protein is CSATGTSIETQYF.

There are many counts of this clonotype. The genes are TRBV11-2 and TRBJ2-4, with TRBD2 matching over 8 bases. CDR3 size: 16 residues. Per the germline V gene, CDR1 is SGHAT and CDR2 is FQNNGV. The J segment lost 0 bases and the V segment lost 5 bases, leaving 6 bases of the junction unmatched. Written as DNA, the CDR3 is TGTGCCAGCAGCCAGCGGGGGAATCTAGCCAAAAACATTCAGTACTTC. Translated, it gives CASSQRGNLAKNIQYF.

In its sample, this clonotype was seen many times. This sequence joins TRBV7-9 and TRBJ2-2; the D gene is possibly TRBD1 (5 bases). This CDR3 has 16 residues. The germline V gene has CDR1 SEHNR and CDR2 FQNEAQ (reference sequence). Trimming stripped 1 base from V and 1 base from J, with 10 bases between. CDR3 residues: CASSLVPGWNTGELFF. For the CDR3, the DNA is TGTGCCAGCAGCTTAGTTCCAGGGTGGAACACCGGGGAGCTGTTTTTT.

This clonotype was counted at least ten times. This chain connects TRBV5-6 to TRBJ2-3; possibly TRBD1 for D (6 bases). The CDR3 is 16 residues long. V was cut by 5 bases and J by 3 bases, with 19 bases left in between. The germline V gene encodes CDR1 SGHDT and CDR2 YYEEEE. Here the CDR3 reads CASRQQGFSATDTQYF. CDR3 DNA sequence: TGTGCCAGCAGACAACAGGGTTTTTCGGCAACAGATACGCAGTATTTT.

This clonotype was observed at least ten times. V and J are TRBV5-1 and TRBJ2-5; 7 bases agree with TRBD1. The CDR3 loop spans 15 amino acids. V shed 3 bases and J 4 bases; nucleotides not matched to a gene: 9. Germline loops: CDR1 SGHRS, CDR2 YFSETQ. The CDR3 bases are TGCGCCAGCAGCTACGACAGGGAAGGCGTAGAGACCCAGTACTTC. The encoded protein is CASSYDREGVETQYF. Combining the CDR3 with reference TRBV5-1 and TRBJ2-5 gives the whole variable domain KAGVTQTPRYLIKTRGQQVTLSCSPISGHRSVSWYQQTPGQGLQFLFEYFSETQRNKGNFPGRFSGRQFSNSRSEMNVSTLELGDSALYLCASSYDREGVETQYFGPGTRLLVL.

This clonotype was seen ten or more times. This rearrangement joins TRBV7-3 to TRBJ1-1; 7 bases are shared with TRBD1. The germline CDR1 and CDR2 sequences are SGHTA and FQGTGA. The CDR3 consists of 14 residues. With V trimmed by 5 bases and J by 0 bases, 3 bases remained unmatched. The CDR3 nucleotides read TGTGCCAGCAGCCCAGGGACAGTGAACACTGAAGCTTTCTTT. This gives the protein CASSPGTVNTEAFF.

This clonotype was seen at least ten times. This chain uses TRBV27 with TRBJ2-6, with D uncertain. Germline-derived CDR1 and CDR2 are MNHEY and SMNVEV (reference sequence). V lost 5 bases and J lost 2, with 13 bases in between. This CDR3 is 16 amino acids long. Here the CDR3 DNA reads TGTGCCAGCAGTCCCTACTGGGTAGCTGGGGCCAACGTCCTGACTTTC. Protein product: CASSPYWVAGANVLTF.

In this sample, this clonotype turned up many times. CDR3: CASSHSPPSGPSSYNEQFF. Here the CDR3 DNA reads TGCGCCAGCAGCCATTCCCCCCCTAGCGGCCCAAGCTCCTACAATGAGCAGTTCTTC. This rearrangement joins TRBV4-1 to TRBJ2-1, with 7 bases aligning to TRBD2. CDR1 MGHRA and CDR2 YSYEKL come from the germline V gene. This CDR3 is built from 19 residues. V lost 3 bases to trimming and J lost 0 bases; unmatched junction nucleotides: 14.

This clonotype has a count of ten or more. The chain is built from TRBV20-1 and TRBJ1-2, with 7 bases that match TRBD1. V shed 1 base and J 3 bases; nucleotides not matched to a gene: 8. The CDR3 runs 15 residues. From germline, CDR1 is DFQATT and CDR2 SNEGSKA (reference sequence). The CDR3 loop reads CSARGERTGDYGYTF. The CDR3 DNA reads as TGCAGTGCTAGAGGGGAAAGGACAGGTGACTATGGCTACACCTTC.

This clonotype was counted at least ten times. V usage is TRBV24-1 and J usage is TRBJ2-2; D unclear. The CDR3 is 13 residues long. The germline V and J ends were trimmed by 5 bases and 4 bases, with 7 bases remaining between them. From germline, CDR1 is KGHDR and CDR2 SFDVKD. CDR3 sequence reads: CATSGGPTGELFF. The CDR3 DNA reads TGTGCCACCAGTGGAGGACCCACCGGGGAGCTGTTTTTT.

Many counts were recorded for this clonotype. The chain links TRBV5-1 to TRBJ1-2; TRBD1 is a possible D gene (6 bases). The CDR3 is made up of 13 amino acids. Trimming removed 3 bases from V and 3 bases from J, with 9 bases in between. Germline CDR1 is SGHRS and CDR2 is YFSETQ. CDR3 coding DNA: TGCGCCAGCAGCTGGACAGTGGACTATGGCTACACCTTC. Translated: CASSWTVDYGYTF.

The sample holds many counts of this clonotype. J is TRBJ2-3 and V is TRBV7-7; the D is unclear. The CDR3 extends over 14 amino acids. CDR1 is SSHAT and CDR2 is FNYEAQ in the germline V gene (reference sequence). Trimming took off 8 bases at V and 9 bases at J, with 21 bases between the two ends. The CDR3 sequence: CASSADGGVWTQYF. The CDR3 DNA reads TGTGCCAGCTCCGCTGATGGCGGCGTCTGGACGCAGTATTTT.

This clonotype was counted at least ten times. The CDR3 loop reads CASRRLGLAGLDTQYF. The CDR3 nucleotides read TGTGCCAGCAGGCGGTTGGGACTAGCGGGGTTGGATACGCAGTATTTT. The gene calls are TRBV6-2 or TRBV6-3 and TRBJ2-3; 13 bases agree with TRBD2. This CDR3 has 16 residues. V shed 6 bases and J 6 bases; nucleotides not matched to a gene: 9. Germline CDR1 and CDR2: MNHEY and SVGEGT.

The chain is built from TRBV10-3 and TRBJ2-3; D may be TRBD1 or TRBD2 (5 bases each). The germline V gene encodes CDR1 ENHRY and CDR2 SYGVKD. The CDR3 loop spans 16 amino acids. Trimming took 2 bases from V and 4 from J, leaving 16 bases between them. CDR3 loop: CAISERSSGGADTQYF. Written as DNA, the CDR3 is TGTGCCATCAGTGAGCGAAGTAGTGGGGGTGCAGATACGCAGTATTTT.